This T cell receptor beta chain is from a study of blood T cell repertoires in COVID-19. Across the study: The United States, Italy and Spain supplied acute and convalescent COVID-19 samples. PBMCs, B-cell-depleted T cells, or T cells were the source of the cDNA or gDNA that made up the material.

This CDR3 comprises 16 residues. CDR1 and CDR2 from the germline V gene are SGHRS and YFSETQ. With V trimmed by 1 base and J by 0 bases, 6 bases remained unmatched. In the original processing: Reference gene primer amplification yielded estimated nucleated cell counts. Data came from immunoSEQ multiplex PCR; TCRdb stores just in-frame clones and leaves some out. V and J calls and clone size are given by that table; D and trimming were obtained from the DNA. The sample lists approximately 300,000 clones; about 85% were seen once. The sequencing input was peripheral blood. This TCR was sampled from a woman aged 45-59 years with active or convalescent COVID-19. The J gene is TRBJ2-7, the V gene TRBV5-1; TRBD1 matches at 8 bases. The CDR3 DNA sequence: TGCGCCAGCAGCTTGTTGACAGGGGCCCTCTCCTACGAGCAGTACTTC. It yields the protein CASSLLTGALSYEQYF.